This TCR beta chain was sequenced for a study of human T cells and chemical hapten exposure. Study-level background: On approximately 2 cm by approximately 2 cm of upper inner arm skin, sensitization was performed with 2% DPC.

Sample time point: patch test 3, about 24 weeks after DPC sensitization. As to treatment: therapeutic diphenylcyclopropenone sensitization with weekly scalp DPC. Researchers extracted total RNA from unfractionated whole blood. CDR1 MNHEY and CDR2 SVGEGT come from the germline V gene. V lost 2 bases to trimming and J lost 4 bases, with 9 bases between them. There are 15 residues in the CDR3. This clonotype was seen a handful of times. TCRdb re-called the RACE reads through MiXCR, storing one row per CDR3 protein. The data show some 38,000 distinct CDR3 sequences, more than 9% seen once. Sequences were derived from whole blood, sampled in connection with sensitization to the hapten diphenylcyclopropenone (DPC). The chain employs TRBV6-2 or TRBV6-3 and TRBJ2-6, with D unclear. The source of this sequence is a middle-aged man with alopecia areata. Some clones in this sample may be carry-over from other donors' samples. The CDR3 DNA reads as TGTGCCAGCAGTTACGGGCACTCCGGGGCCAACGTCCTGACTTTC. Residues: CASSYGHSGANVLTF.